This T cell receptor beta chain was obtained from a study of cytomegalovirus exposure and HLA in healthy donors. On this clone: Its specificity is not known.

The study, taken as a whole, reports: TCR beta V- and J-gene trimming was later associated with a missense DCLRE1C variant.

The germline V gene has CDR1 SNHLY and CDR2 FYNNEI. V dropped 6 bases and J dropped 3 bases, with 17 bases sitting between them. CDR3 length equals 16 residues. Primers for the PCR totalled 60 Vbeta and 13 Jbeta. Some clones are missing from TCRdb's copy, which holds only in-frame ones; the method was immunoSEQ multiplex PCR. This sample carries under 250,000 clones, 76% of them seen once, and the ten largest clones take 0.6% to 0.7%. The chain combines TRBV2 with TRBJ2-2; TRBD1 might be the D (7 bases). The clonotype was recovered from a man aged 18 to 30 in good health and CMV-seronegative. Sequenced material: PBMCs. The CDR3, as DNA: TGTGCCAGCAGGACCGGAGGAGGGGGCGACACCGGGGAGCTGTTTTTT. This sequence encodes CASRTGGGGDTGELFF.